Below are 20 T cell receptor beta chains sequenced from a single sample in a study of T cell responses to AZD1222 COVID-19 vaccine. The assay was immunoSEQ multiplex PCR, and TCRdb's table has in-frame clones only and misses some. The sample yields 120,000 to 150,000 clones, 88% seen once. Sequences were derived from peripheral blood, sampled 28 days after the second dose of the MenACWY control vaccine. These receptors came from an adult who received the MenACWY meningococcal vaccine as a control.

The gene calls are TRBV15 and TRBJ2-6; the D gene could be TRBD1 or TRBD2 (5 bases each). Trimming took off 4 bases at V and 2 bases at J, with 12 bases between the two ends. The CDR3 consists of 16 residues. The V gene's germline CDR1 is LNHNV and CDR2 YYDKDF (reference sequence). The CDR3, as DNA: TGTGCCACCAGCACAAGAGGGGTCCCTGGGGCCAACGTCCTGACTTTC. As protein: CATSTRGVPGANVLTF.

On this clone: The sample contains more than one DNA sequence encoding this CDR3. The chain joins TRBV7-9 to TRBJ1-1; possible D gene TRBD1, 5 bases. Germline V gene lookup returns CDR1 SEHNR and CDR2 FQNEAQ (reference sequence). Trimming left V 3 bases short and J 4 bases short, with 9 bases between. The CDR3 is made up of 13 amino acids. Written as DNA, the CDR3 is TGTGCCAGCAGCTTTGTGGGGGGCACTGAAGCTTTCTTT. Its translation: CASSFVGGTEAFF.

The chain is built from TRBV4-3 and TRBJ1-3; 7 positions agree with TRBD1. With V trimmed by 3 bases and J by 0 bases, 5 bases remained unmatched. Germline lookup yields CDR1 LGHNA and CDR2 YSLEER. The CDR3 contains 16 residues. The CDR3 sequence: CASSQLGQSSGNTIYF. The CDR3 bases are TGCGCCAGCAGCCAGTTGGGACAGAGCTCTGGAAACACCATATATTTT.

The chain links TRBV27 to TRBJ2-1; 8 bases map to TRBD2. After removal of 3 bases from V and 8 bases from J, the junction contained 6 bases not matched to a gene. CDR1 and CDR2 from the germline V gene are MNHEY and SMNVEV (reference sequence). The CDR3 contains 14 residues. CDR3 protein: CASSFRTSSDEQFF. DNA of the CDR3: TGTGCCAGCAGTTTCCGGACTAGCTCGGATGAGCAGTTCTTC.

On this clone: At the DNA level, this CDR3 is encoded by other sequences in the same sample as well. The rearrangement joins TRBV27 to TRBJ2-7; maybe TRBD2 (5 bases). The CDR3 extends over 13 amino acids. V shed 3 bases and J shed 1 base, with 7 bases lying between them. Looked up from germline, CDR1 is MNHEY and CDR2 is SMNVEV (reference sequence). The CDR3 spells CASSLRVSYEQYF. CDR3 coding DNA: TGTGCCAGCAGTTTGAGGGTTTCCTACGAGCAGTACTTC.

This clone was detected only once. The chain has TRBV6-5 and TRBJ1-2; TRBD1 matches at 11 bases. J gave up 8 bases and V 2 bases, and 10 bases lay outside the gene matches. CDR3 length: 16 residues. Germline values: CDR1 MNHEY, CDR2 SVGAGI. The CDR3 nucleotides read TGTGCCAGCAGTTACCGGAACCCGGGACAGGGGGGCGGCTACACCTTC. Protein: CASSYRNPGQGGGYTF.

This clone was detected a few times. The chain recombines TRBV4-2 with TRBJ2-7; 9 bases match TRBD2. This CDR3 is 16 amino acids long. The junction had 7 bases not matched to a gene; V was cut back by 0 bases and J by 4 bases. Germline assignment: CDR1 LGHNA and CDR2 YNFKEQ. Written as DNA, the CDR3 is TGTGCCAGCAGCCAAGATCAGACTAGCGGACAATACGAGCAGTACTTC. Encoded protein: CASSQDQTSGQYEQYF.

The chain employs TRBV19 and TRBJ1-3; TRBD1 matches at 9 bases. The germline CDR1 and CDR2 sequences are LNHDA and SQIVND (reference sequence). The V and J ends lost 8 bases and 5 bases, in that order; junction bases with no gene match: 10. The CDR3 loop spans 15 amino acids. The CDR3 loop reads CASGQGPELRNTIYF. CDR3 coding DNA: TGTGCCAGTGGACAGGGGCCTGAGTTACGAAACACCATATATTTT.

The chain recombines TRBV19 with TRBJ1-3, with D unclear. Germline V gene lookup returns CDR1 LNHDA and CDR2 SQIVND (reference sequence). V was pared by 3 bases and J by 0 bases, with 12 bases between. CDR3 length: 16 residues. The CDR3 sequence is CASSMNRETSGNTIYF. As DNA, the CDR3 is TGTGCCAGTAGTATGAACCGGGAAACCTCTGGAAACACCATATATTTT.

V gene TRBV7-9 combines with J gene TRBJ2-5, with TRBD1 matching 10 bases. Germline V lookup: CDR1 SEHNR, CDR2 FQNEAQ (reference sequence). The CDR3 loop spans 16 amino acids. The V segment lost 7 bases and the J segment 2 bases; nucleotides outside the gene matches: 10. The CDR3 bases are TGTGCCAGCACCCGCCAGACAGGGGGCTATCAAGAGACCCAGTACTTC. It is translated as CASTRQTGGYQETQYF.

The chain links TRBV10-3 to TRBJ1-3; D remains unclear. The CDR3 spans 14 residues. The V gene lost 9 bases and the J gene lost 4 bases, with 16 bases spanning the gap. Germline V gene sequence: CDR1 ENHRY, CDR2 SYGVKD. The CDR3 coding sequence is TGTGCCATGAACCCGAACCTCGGGGGAAACACCATATATTTT. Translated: CAMNPNLGGNTIYF.

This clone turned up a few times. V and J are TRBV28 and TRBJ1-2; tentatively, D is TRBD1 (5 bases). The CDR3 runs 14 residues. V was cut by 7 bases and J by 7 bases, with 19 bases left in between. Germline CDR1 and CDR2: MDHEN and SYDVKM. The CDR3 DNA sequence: TGTGCCAGCACCCCGGGGGTCCTCAGAGGTGGCTACACCTTC. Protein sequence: CASTPGVLRGGYTF.

The CDR3 loop reads CASSLLSGEAFF. CDR3 nucleotide sequence: TGTGCCAGCAGCTTATTATCAGGTGAAGCTTTCTTT. The rearrangement uses TRBV7-2 and TRBJ1-1, with unresolved D. Germline V gene lookup returns CDR1 SGHTA and CDR2 FQGNSA. The V gene lost 2 bases and the J gene lost 7 bases, with 8 bases spanning the gap. This CDR3 contains 12 residues.

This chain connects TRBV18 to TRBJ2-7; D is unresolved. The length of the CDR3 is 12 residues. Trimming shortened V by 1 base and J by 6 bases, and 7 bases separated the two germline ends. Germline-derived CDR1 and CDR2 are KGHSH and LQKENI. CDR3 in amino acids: CASSPRRGEQYF. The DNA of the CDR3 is TGTGCCAGCTCACCACGGCGCGGCGAGCAGTACTTC.

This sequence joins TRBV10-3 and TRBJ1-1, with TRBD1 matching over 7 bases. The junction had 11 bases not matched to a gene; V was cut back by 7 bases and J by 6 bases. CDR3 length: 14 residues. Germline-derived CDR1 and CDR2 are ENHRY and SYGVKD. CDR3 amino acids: CAIISDRDLSEAFF. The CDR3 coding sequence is TGTGCCATCATCTCAGACAGGGATCTTTCTGAAGCTTTCTTT.

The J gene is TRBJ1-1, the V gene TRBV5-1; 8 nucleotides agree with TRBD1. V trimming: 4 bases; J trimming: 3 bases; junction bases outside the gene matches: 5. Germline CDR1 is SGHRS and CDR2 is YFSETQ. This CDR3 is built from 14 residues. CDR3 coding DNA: TGCGCCAGCAGCCCGGACAGGGTGGACACTGAAGCTTTCTTT. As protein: CASSPDRVDTEAFF.

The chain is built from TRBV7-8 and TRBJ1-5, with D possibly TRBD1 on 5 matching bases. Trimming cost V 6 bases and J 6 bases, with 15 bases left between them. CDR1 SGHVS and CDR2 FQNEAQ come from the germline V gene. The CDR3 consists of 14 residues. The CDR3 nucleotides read TGTGCCAGCAGGGACACCATGGGGACTCAGCCCCAGCATTTT. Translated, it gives CASRDTMGTQPQHF.

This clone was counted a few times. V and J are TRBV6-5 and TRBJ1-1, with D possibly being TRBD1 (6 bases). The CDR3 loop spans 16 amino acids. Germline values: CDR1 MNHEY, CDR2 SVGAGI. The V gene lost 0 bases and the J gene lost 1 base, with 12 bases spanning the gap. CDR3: CASSYSAGHPNTEAFF. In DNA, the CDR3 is TGTGCCAGCAGTTACTCAGCGGGACACCCGAACACTGAAGCTTTCTTT.

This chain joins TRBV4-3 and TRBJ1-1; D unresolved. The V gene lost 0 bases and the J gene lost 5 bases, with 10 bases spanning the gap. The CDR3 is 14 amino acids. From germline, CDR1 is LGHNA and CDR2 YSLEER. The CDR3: CASSQEDQGTEAFF. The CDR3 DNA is TGCGCCAGCAGCCAAGAGGACCAAGGGACTGAAGCTTTCTTT.

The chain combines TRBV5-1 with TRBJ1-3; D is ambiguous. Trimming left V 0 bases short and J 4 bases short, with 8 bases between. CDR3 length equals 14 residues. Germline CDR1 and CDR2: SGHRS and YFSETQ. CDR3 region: CASSLVGYGNTIYF. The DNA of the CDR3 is TGCGCCAGCAGCTTGGTAGGGTACGGAAACACCATATATTTT.